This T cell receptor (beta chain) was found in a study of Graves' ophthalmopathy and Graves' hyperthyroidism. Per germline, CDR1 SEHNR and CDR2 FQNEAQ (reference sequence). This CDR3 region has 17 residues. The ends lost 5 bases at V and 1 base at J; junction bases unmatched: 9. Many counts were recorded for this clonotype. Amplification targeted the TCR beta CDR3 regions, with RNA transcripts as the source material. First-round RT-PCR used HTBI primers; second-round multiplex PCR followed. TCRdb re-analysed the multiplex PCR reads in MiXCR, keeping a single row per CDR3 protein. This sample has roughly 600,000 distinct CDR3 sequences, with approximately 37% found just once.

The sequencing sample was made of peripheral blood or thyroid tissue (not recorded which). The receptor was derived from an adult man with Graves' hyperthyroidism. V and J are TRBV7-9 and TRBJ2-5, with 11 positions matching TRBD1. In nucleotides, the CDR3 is TGTGCCAGCAGCCGGACAGGGGGCCGGTGGGGCCAAGAGACCCAGTACTTC. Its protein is CASSRTGGRWGQETQYF.